This section outlines one T cell receptor (beta chain) sequence together with its context. This entry belongs to a study of response to subunit inactivated influenza vaccine. Germline CDR1 is SGHTA and CDR2 is FQGNSA. Trimming shortened V by 3 bases and J by 8 bases, and 16 bases separated the two germline ends. CDR3 length equals 15 residues. TCRdb ran MiXCR on the RT-PCR reads and lists one entry per CDR3 protein. Altogether roughly 620,000 distinct CDR3 sequences are present, 11% being singletons, with the ten largest covering more than 9.5%. The same specimen was also included in a second study, on T cells expressing NK-cell markers. That source notes: Generation of TCR beta cDNA was performed by 5'RACE template switching incorporating UMIs. Only alpha-beta TCR T cells were sorted in several experiments, using an anti-gamma-delta TCR antibody. About 1.0-7.0% of CD8+ T cells in over five donors belonged to dominant NKG2C+ clonotypes.

V is TRBV7-2 and J is TRBJ1-4; D is perhaps TRBD1 (5 bases). This sequence was found in a man aged 45 to 65 who received an inactivated influenza vaccine. Sequences were derived from PBMCs from blood, sampled on the day of vaccination. The CDR3 nucleotides are TGTGCCAGCAGCTTCCAGGGTGGCCGTGAAGAAAAACTGTTTTTT. As protein: CASSFQGGREEKLFF.